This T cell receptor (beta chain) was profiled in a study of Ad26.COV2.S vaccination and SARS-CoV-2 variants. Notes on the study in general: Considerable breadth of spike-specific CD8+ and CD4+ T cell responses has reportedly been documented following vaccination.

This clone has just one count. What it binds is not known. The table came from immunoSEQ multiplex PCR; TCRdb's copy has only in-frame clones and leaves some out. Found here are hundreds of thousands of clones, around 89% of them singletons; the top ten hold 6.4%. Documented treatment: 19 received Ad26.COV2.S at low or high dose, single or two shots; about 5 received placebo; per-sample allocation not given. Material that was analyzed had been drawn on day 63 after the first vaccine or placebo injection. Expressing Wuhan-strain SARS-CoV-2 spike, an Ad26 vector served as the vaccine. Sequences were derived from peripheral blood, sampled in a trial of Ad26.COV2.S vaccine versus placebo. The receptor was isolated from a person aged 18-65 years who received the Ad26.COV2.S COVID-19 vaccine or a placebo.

The CDR3, as DNA: TGCGCCAGCAGCTCGACTCCGGGACAGGGGACCGGTGAGCAGTACTTC. It codes for CASSSTPGQGTGEQYF. The chain joins TRBV5-1 to TRBJ2-7, with TRBD1 identical over 10 bases. CDR3 size: 16 residues. The V gene end was trimmed by 3 bases and the J gene end by 7 bases; junction bases not matched to a gene: 13. Germline values: CDR1 SGHRS, CDR2 YFSETQ.